This TCR beta chain appears in the sequencing data of a study of blood T cells in healthy people across ages. The use of a sample-barcoded 5' primer and a J-beta primer mix characterized a second PCR of about 7 to 12 cycles. TCRdb reanalysed the 5' RACE reads using MiXCR and keeps one entry per CDR3 protein. The repertoire consists of 790,000 or so distinct CDR3 sequences, with 46% occurring once and the leading ten covering around 18%. V dropped 0 bases and J dropped 13 bases, with 9 bases sitting between them. The CDR3 consists of 11 residues. From germline, CDR1 is LGHDT and CDR2 YNNKEL (reference sequence).

Sequences were obtained from blood. The chain is built from TRBV3-1 and TRBJ1-2; D not certain. This receptor was identified in a man older than 75 in good health. In nucleotides, the CDR3 is TGTGCCAGCAGCCAAGAACTCAGCTGCACCTTC. Encoded protein: CASSQELSCTF.